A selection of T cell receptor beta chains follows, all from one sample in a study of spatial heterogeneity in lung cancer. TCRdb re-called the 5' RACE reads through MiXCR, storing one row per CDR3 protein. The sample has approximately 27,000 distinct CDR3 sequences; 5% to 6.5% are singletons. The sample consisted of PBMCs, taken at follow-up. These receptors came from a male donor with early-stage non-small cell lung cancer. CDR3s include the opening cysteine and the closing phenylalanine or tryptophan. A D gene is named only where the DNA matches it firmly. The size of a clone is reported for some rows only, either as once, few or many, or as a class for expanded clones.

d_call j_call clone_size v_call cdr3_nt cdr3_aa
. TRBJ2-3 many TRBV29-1 TGCAGCGTTGGGGCTCCATTGACAGATACGCAGTATTTT CSVGAPLTDTQYF
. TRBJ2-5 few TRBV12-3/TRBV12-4 TGTGCCAGCAGTTCGCAGGGGGCGGGAGGAGAGACCCAGTACTTC CASSSQGAGGETQYF
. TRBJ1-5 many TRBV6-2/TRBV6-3 TGTGCCAGCAGTTACTCTTCGCTAGATCAGCCCCAGCATTTT CASSYSSLDQPQHF
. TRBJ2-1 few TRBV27 TGTGCCAGCCCCCATTTTGGCGAGCAGTTCTTC CASPHFGEQFF
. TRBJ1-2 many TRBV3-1 TGTGCCAGCAGCCGGCGGGAAAATGGCTACACCTTC CASSRRENGYTF
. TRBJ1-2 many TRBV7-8 TGTGCCACCACCTCCCAGGGGATTGGGTATGGCTACACCTTC CATTSQGIGYGYTF
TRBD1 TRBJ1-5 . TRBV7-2 TGTGCCAGCAGCGTCCGGGACAGGGAGGGGAGTCAGCCCCAGCATTTT CASSVRDREGSQPQHF
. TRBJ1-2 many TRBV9 TGTGCCAGCAGCGTAGGCCAACAGGGATATGGCTACACCTTC CASSVGQQGYGYTF
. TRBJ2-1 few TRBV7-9 TGTGCCAGCAGCTCCGCGGGGAACTCCTACAATGAGCAGTTCTTC CASSSAGNSYNEQFF
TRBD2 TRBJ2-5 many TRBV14 TGTGCCAGCAGCCAAGTTGCCCTAGCGGGGACCCAGTACTTC CASSQVALAGTQYF
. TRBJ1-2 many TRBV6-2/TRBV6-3 TGTGCCAGCATGGCCGGGGTCGGCGCGAAAGGCTACACCTTC CASMAGVGAKGYTF
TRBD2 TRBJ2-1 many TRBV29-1 TGCAGCGTACTAAGCGGGAGCTCCTACAATGAGCAGTTCTTC CSVLSGSSYNEQFF
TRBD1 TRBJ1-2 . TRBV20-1 TGCAGTGCTAAAAGCCGACAGGGCCACCTAAACTATGGCTACACCTTC CSAKSRQGHLNYGYTF
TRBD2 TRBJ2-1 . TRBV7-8 TGTGCCAGCAGCGTCGTAGCGGGGGGGCTCTACAATGAGCAGTTCTTC CASSVVAGGLYNEQFF
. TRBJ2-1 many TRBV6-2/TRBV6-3 TGTGCCAGCAGTTACGGGGACCCATCCTACAATGAGCAGTTCTTC CASSYGDPSYNEQFF
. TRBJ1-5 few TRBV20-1 TGCAGTGCTAGAGATCAAATCTCATTCCAGCATTTT CSARDQISFQHF